These T cell receptor beta chains were read from a single sample in a study of blood T cell repertoires in COVID-19. Some clones are missing from TCRdb's copy, which holds only in-frame ones; the method was immunoSEQ multiplex PCR. The sample consists of 250,000 or so clones, more than 75% of them appearing once. Sequenced input: PBMCs or T cells enriched from blood (not recorded which). These TCRs come from a young woman who had recovered from COVID-19. Each CDR3 is given with its conserved first and last residue. Fields, in order: V gene, D gene, J gene, CDR3 protein. D genes are given only for firm matches.

V: TRBV27
D: TRBD1
J: TRBJ1-2
CDR3: CASSPTTVQTGGVVGYTF

V: TRBV30
D: TRBD1
J: TRBJ2-7
CDR3: CAWSRDSYEQYF

V: TRBV15
D: TRBD1
J: TRBJ1-2
CDR3: CATSRTGASNYGYTF

V: TRBV4-3
D: NA
J: TRBJ1-1
CDR3: CASSHRASEGAEAFF

V: TRBV2
D: NA
J: TRBJ1-1
CDR3: CASGTANTEAFF

V: TRBV29-1
D: TRBD1
J: TRBJ1-2
CDR3: CSVLDRVEGYTF

V: TRBV11-2
D: TRBD1
J: TRBJ1-1
CDR3: CASSEETGFTEAFF

V: TRBV5-4
D: NA
J: TRBJ2-1
CDR3: CASSFQGGNEQFF

V: TRBV7-9
D: NA
J: TRBJ2-3
CDR3: CASSLTSERPSTDTQYF

V: TRBV30
D: NA
J: TRBJ2-7
CDR3: CAITDLTGYEQYF

V: TRBV30
D: NA
J: TRBJ2-3
CDR3: CAWSVPGRRTDTQYF

V: TRBV5-1
D: NA
J: TRBJ2-4
CDR3: CASSLGPILEAKNIQYF

V: TRBV19
D: TRBD2
J: TRBJ2-1
CDR3: CASSFPTSGSIFSYNEQFF

V: TRBV21-1
D: NA
J: TRBJ2-3
CDR3: CASSKSSGLSTDTQYF

V: TRBV30
D: NA
J: TRBJ2-1
CDR3: CAWSAGHRNEQFF

V: TRBV12-5
D: NA
J: TRBJ1-1
CDR3: CASAAGVNTEAFF

V: TRBV7-2
D: NA
J: TRBJ2-7
CDR3: CASSLAGSGVSISYEQYF

V: TRBV5-6
D: NA
J: TRBJ2-7
CDR3: CASSFTTSYEQYF

V: TRBV5-4
D: NA
J: TRBJ1-2
CDR3: CASSPQRQLNYGYTF

V: TRBV10-1
D: NA
J: TRBJ2-2
CDR3: CASSEILTPGELFF

V: TRBV6-6
D: TRBD1
J: TRBJ1-5
CDR3: CASERDRASSNQPQHF

V: TRBV6-5
D: TRBD1
J: TRBJ1-5
CDR3: CASDRGNQPQHF

V: TRBV15
D: NA
J: TRBJ1-3
CDR3: CATSRVGGAPIYF

V: TRBV4-3
D: NA
J: TRBJ2-7
CDR3: CASSQERVGGYEQYF

V: TRBV27
D: NA
J: TRBJ1-1
CDR3: CVSSLAPLPGTEAFF

V: TRBV11-3
D: NA
J: TRBJ2-7
CDR3: CASRSGADEQYF

V: TRBV7-2
D: TRBD1
J: NA
CDR3: CASSLSVGTGPKQPQYF

V: TRBV12-3/TRBV12-4
D: NA
J: TRBJ2-5
CDR3: CASSWTRQETQYF

V: TRBV27
D: NA
J: TRBJ1-1
CDR3: CASLGTEAFF

V: TRBV30
D: NA
J: TRBJ1-1
CDR3: CAWSVGGGLTEAFF

V: TRBV15
D: TRBD1
J: TRBJ1-5
CDR3: CATRALGQGNQPQHF

V: TRBV9
D: NA
J: TRBJ2-7
CDR3: CASGPGGYEQYF

V: TRBV3-1/TRBV3-2
D: TRBD2
J: TRBJ2-1
CDR3: CASKPAGDFSYNEQFF

V: TRBV7-9
D: TRBD1
J: TRBJ1-4
CDR3: CASSSGTGGFKYFGEKLFF

V: TRBV7-9
D: NA
J: TRBJ2-5
CDR3: CASKSRGGVNQETQYF

V: TRBV6-5
D: NA
J: TRBJ2-7
CDR3: CASRETGLMDEQYF

V: TRBV28
D: NA
J: TRBJ1-5
CDR3: CASSHHRGGNSNQPQHF

V: TRBV5-4
D: NA
J: TRBJ1-5
CDR3: CASSLGPAGPQHF

V: TRBV12-5
D: NA
J: TRBJ1-3
CDR3: CASGLGTGLSGNTIYF

V: TRBV2
D: NA
J: TRBJ2-7
CDR3: CASSAQGGNYEQYF